This T cell receptor (beta chain) was sequenced during a study of radiation and T cells in renal cell carcinoma. Trimming shortened V by 3 bases and J by 0 bases, and 14 bases separated the two germline ends. CDR1 is SGHTA, CDR2 FQGNSA, per germline. The CDR3 consists of 16 residues. Study-level results: No pretreatment tumor biopsies were available for baseline clonotypes.

As to time point: baseline pretreatment blood. Noted treatment: 15 Gy SBRT to primary tumor, nephrectomy 4 weeks later. This renal cell carcinoma was of the clear cell type. Generated by immunoSEQ multiplex PCR, the TCRdb table keeps only in-frame clones and is missing some. The data contain some 120,000 clones, around 84% of them singletons. For this clone: What it recognizes is unknown.

Specimen: blood, collected from a patient whose treatment included radiotherapy and nephrectomy. The chain links TRBV7-2 to TRBJ1-1; a possible D gene is TRBD1 (6 bases). The sequence derives from a woman aged 60 to 75 with renal cell carcinoma. The CDR3 DNA follows: TGTGCCAGCAGCTTCGGGGGGCCGGGTATGAACACTGAAGCTTTCTTT. It is translated as CASSFGGPGMNTEAFF. Using reference TRBV7-2 and TRBJ1-1 for the parts outside the CDR3, the full variable domain is GAGVSQSPSNKVTEKGKDVELRCDPISGHTALYWYRQSLGQGLEFLIYFQGNSAPDKSGLPSDRFSAERTGGSVSTLTIQRTQQEDSAVYLCASSFGGPGMNTEAFFGQGTRLTVV.